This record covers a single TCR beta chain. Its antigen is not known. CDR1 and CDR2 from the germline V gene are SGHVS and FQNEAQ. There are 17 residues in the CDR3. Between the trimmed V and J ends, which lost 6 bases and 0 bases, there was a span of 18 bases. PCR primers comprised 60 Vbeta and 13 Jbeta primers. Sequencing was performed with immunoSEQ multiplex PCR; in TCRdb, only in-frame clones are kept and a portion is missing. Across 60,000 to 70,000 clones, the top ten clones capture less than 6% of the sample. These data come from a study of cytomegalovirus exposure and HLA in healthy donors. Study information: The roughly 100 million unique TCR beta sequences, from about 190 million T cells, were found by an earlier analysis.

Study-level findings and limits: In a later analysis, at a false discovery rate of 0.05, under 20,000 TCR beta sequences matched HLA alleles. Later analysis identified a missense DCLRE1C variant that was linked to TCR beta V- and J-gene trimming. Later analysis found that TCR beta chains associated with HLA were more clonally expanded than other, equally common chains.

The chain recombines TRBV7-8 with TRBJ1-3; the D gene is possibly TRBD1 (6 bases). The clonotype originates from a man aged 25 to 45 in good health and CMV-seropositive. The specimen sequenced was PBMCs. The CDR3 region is CASSSAGAVYSGNTIYF. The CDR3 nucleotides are TGTGCCAGCAGTTCAGCGGGGGCAGTCTACTCTGGAAACACCATATATTTT.